This T cell receptor (beta chain) comes out of a study of identical twins. General observations from the study: Memory repertoires showed no such pattern, whereas abundant cord blood beta clonotypes carried fewer insertions. Zero-insertion results could be subject to partial confounding by invariant MAIT and iNKT cells.

CDR3 size: 13 residues. Deletions cut 6 bases from V and 1 base from J, with 9 bases between. Germline CDR1 MNHNS, CDR2 SASEGT. cDNA carried unique molecular identifiers, and a universal primer site was added by template switching. MiXCR, applied by TCRdb to the 5' RACE reads, yields one record per CDR3 protein. Here the sample spans about 530,000 distinct CDR3 sequences, 12% to 15% being singletons. Many counts were recorded for this clonotype. Its antigen remains unidentified. The sample was also reused in another study, on yellow fever vaccine responses in identical twins.

This chain links TRBV6-1 with TRBJ1-1; no reliable D call. Sequences were obtained from CD4+ T cells sorted from blood. The TCR comes from a woman under 30 in good health. CDR3 nucleotide sequence: TGTGCCAGCAGCCGGACGGAGAACACTGAAGCTTTCTTT. This encodes CASSRTENTEAFF.